Sequencing of this TCR beta chain was carried out in a study of blood T cells in healthy people across ages. Study outcomes and limitations: Among long-lived donors, naive CD4+ cells were more numerous and diversity higher than in aged donors.

It was with a sample-barcoded 5' primer and a J-beta primer mix that a second PCR of about 7 to 12 cycles was run. Via MiXCR, TCRdb re-called the 5' RACE reads, giving one row per CDR3 protein. In the table there are 500,000 to 650,000 distinct CDR3 sequences, about a quarter of which are singletons. After removal of 3 bases from V and 0 bases from J, the junction contained 1 base not matched to a gene. CDR1 is SGDLS, CDR2 YYNGEE, per germline. The CDR3 is 16 amino acids. Remarks on this clonotype: Its antigen remains unknown.

Separately, the same data were catalogued under a study of T cells of mothers and their children. That source adds: Amplification in the second PCR used the M1S primer, which added sample barcodes and 2-4 random nucleotides. Thymic selection, a shaping force on TCR recombination output, acts similarly in related and unrelated pairs.

Sample: blood. V is TRBV9 and J is TRBJ2-1; 12 nucleotides align to TRBD2. This TCR was recovered from a boy younger than 10 in good health. Written as DNA, the CDR3 is TGTGCCAGCAGCGCGACTAGCGGGAGCTCCTACAATGAGCAGTTCTTC. It translates to CASSATSGSSYNEQFF.